This T cell receptor beta chain was captured by sequencing in a study of cytomegalovirus exposure and HLA in healthy donors. Germline CDR1 reads MNHEY; CDR2 reads SVGAGI. The V gene end was trimmed by 2 bases and the J gene end by 8 bases; junction bases not matched to a gene: 8. This CDR3 is 15 amino acids long. For this clone: Its antigen is unknown.

60 Vbeta and 13 Jbeta primers were used in PCR. The data were produced by immunoSEQ multiplex PCR, yet TCRdb's version contains in-frame clones alone and is incomplete. The repertoire includes roughly 56,000 clones, around 87% of them detected once, and 1.4% to 1.5% sits in the top ten. General study findings and limits: Later analysis placed DRB1 highest and HLA-C lowest in TCR association rates, which differed by HLA locus. A later analysis linked a missense DCLRE1C variant to TCR beta V- and J-gene trimming. Researchers reportedly found TCR beta sequences accurately predicted most subjects' HLA-A and HLA-B alleles.

The receptor was derived from a young man in good health and CMV-seronegative. Source material: PBMCs. This chain uses TRBV6-5 with TRBJ2-1, with TRBD2 matching over 8 bases. CDR3 DNA sequence: TGTGCCAGCAGTTACAACGGGGGGGTTATCGATGAGCAGTTCTTC. Protein product: CASSYNGGVIDEQFF.